The 4 T cell receptor beta chains below come from one sample, sequenced in a study of blood T cell repertoires in COVID-19. Libraries were prepared by immunoSEQ multiplex PCR; TCRdb keeps only in-frame clonotypes and omits some of them. Among 150,000 or so clones listed, roughly 86% were seen once. The specimen sequenced was peripheral blood. All receptors come from a man between 18 and 35 years old with acute or convalescent COVID-19.

This chain connects TRBV28 to TRBJ1-5; TRBD1 matches at 7 bases. Germline V gene data show CDR1 as MDHEN and CDR2 as SYDVKM. Trimming removed 6 bases from V and 9 bases from J; junction bases left unmatched: 11. The CDR3 length is 14 residues. CDR3 coding DNA: TGTGCCAGCAGCAACGGACAGGCGACCGGGCCCCAGCATTTT. This gives the protein CASSNGQATGPQHF. The whole variable domain, remainder taken from reference TRBV28 and TRBJ1-5, is DVKVTQSSRYLVKRTGEKVFLECVQDMDHENMFWYRQDPGLGLRLIYFSYDVKMKEKGDIPEGYSVSREKKERFSLILESASTNQTSMYLCASSNGQATGPQHFGDGTRLSIL.

This chain links TRBV30 with TRBJ2-2; D might be TRBD1 (5 bases). From germline, CDR1 is GTSNPN and CDR2 SVGIG (reference sequence). The CDR3 spans 13 residues. The V end was cut by 2 bases, the J end by 7 bases, with 11 bases between. CDR3 region: CAWSLGVLGELFF. The CDR3 region has the DNA TGTGCCTGGAGTTTAGGGGTTCTCGGGGAGCTGTTTTTT.

This clone was counted many times. The chain links TRBV7-9 to TRBJ2-2, with a tentative D call TRBD1 (6 bases). Germline V gene data show CDR1 as SEHNR and CDR2 as FQNEAQ (reference sequence). This CDR3 has 17 amino acids. Trimming removed 0 bases from V and 3 bases from J, with 14 bases in between. The CDR3 is CASSLAPPGHHTGELFF. As DNA, the CDR3 is TGTGCCAGCAGCTTAGCGCCTCCGGGACACCACACCGGGGAGCTGTTTTTT.

A word on this clone: One end of the junction fails to match germline, which may point to a read error. This chain connects TRBV7-3 to TRBJ1-2; 9 bases are a match to TRBD1. The CDR3 runs 14 residues. The germline V gene has CDR1 SGHTA and CDR2 FQGTGA. CDR3 sequence reads: CASSHEGRQPGQGF. Written as DNA, the CDR3 is TGTGCCAGCAGCCACGAGGGGCGGCAACCGGGACAGGGTTTC.